The present entry profiles one TCR beta chain with its context. Its target is unknown. This sample is part of a study of T cell responses to AZD1222 COVID-19 vaccine. The data were produced by immunoSEQ multiplex PCR, yet TCRdb's version contains in-frame clones alone and is incomplete. The sample records more than 85,000 clones, nearly 90% being singletons. The junction had 8 bases not matched to a gene; V was cut back by 4 bases and J by 3 bases. Per the germline V gene, CDR1 is MRHNA and CDR2 is SNTAGT. CDR3 size: 16 residues. Study conclusions and caveats: It was only after the peak T cell response that any repertoires were sampled. Baseline serology detected seropositivity in only 5 or 6 AZD1222 recipients. In a largely white British group with more females than males, clonal diversity was possibly underestimated. The reported proportion of spike-specific TCRs targeting unmutated variant regions was nearly half.

The source of this sequence is an adult in good health. Sequencing was performed on peripheral blood, taken on day 0 of AZD1222 vaccination. The chain combines TRBV6-4 with TRBJ1-4; 7 bases match TRBD1. Here the CDR3 reads CASSVGTGAPNEKLFF. The CDR3 DNA reads as TGTGCCAGCAGTGTCGGAACAGGGGCCCCTAATGAAAAACTGTTTTTT.